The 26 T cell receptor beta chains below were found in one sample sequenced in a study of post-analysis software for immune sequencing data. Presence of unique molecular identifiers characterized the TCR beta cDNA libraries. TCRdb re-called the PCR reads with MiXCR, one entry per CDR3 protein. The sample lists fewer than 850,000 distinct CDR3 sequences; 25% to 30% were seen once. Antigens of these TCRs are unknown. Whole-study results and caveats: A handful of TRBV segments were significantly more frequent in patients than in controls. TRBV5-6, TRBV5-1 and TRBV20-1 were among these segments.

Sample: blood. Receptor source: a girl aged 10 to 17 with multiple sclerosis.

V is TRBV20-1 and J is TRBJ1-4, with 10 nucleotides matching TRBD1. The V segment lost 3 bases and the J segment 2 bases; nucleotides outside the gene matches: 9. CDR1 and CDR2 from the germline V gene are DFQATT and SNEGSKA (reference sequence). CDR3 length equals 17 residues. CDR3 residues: CSASQTGGAGTNEKLFF. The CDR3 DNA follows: TGCAGTGCTAGTCAGACAGGGGGCGCGGGGACTAATGAAAAACTGTTTTTT.

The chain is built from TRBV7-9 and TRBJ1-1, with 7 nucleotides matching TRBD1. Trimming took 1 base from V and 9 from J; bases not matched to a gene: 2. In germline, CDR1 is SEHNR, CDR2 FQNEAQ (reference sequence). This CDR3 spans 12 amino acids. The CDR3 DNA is TGTGCCAGCAGCTTAGAGGGACAGAAAGCTTTCTTT. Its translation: CASSLEGQKAFF.

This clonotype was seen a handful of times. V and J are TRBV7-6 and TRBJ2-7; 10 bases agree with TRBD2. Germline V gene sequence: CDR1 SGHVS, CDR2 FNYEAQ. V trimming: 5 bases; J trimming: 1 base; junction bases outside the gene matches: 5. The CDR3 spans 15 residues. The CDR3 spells CASSRSGRGSYEQYF. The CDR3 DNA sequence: TGTGCCAGCAGCCGGAGCGGGAGGGGGTCCTACGAGCAGTACTTC.

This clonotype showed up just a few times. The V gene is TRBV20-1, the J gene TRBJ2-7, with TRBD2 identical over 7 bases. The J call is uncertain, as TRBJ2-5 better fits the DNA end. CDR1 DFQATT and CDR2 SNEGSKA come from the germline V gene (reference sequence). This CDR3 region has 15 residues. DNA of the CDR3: TGCAGTGCTTACCGACTAGCCAACCTGAAAGAGACCCAGTACTTC. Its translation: CSAYRLANLKETQYF.

DNA of the CDR3: TGCAGTGCTAGGTTGCGGGGGGTGTGGACAGATACGCAGTATTTT. This encodes CSARLRGVWTDTQYF. This chain joins TRBV20-1 and TRBJ2-3, with 8 bases lining up with TRBD2. The CDR3 totals 15 residues. Germline V lookup: CDR1 DFQATT, CDR2 SNEGSKA (reference sequence). V was pared by 3 bases and J by 3 bases, with 8 bases of the junction left unmatched.

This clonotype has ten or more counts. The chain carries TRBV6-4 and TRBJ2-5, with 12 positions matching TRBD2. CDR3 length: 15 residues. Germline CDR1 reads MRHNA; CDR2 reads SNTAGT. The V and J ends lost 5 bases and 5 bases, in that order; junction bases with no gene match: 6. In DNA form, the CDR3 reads TGTGCCAGCAGTTCTAGCGGGGGGGCCGCGGAGACCCAGTACTTC. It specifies CASSSSGGAAETQYF.

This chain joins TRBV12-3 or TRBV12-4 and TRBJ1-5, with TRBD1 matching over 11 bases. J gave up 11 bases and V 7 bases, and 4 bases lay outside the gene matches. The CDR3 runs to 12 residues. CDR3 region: CASTLGQGAQHF. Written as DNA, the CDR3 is TGTGCCAGCACCCTGGGACAGGGGGCCCAGCATTTT.

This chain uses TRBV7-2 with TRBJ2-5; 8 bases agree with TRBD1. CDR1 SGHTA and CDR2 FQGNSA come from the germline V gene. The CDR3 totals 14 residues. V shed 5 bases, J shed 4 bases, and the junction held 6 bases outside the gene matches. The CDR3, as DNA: TGTGCCAGCAGCCCCGGACAGGGCCCAGAGACCCAGTACTTC. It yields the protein CASSPGQGPETQYF.

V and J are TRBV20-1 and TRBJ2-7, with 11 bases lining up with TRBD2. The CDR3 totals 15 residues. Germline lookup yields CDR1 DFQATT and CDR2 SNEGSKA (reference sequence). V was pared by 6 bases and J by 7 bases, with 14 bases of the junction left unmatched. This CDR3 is CSAPFLRLAGWEQYF. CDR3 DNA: TGCAGTGCACCCTTCCTCCGACTAGCGGGATGGGAGCAGTACTTC.

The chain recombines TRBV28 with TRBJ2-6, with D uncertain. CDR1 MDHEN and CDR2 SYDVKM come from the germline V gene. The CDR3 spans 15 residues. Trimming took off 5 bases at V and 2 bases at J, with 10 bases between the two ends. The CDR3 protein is CASSPHGAGANVLTF. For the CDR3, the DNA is TGTGCCAGCAGTCCGCATGGGGCTGGGGCCAACGTCCTGACTTTC.

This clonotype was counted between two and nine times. DNA of the CDR3: TGTGCCAGCAGTAGACACAGGGGCTACGAGCAGTACTTC. The encoded protein is CASSRHRGYEQYF. The chain recombines TRBV6-2 or TRBV6-3 with TRBJ2-7; 7 nucleotides align to TRBD1. With 5 bases clipped from V and 3 bases from J, the junction kept 4 bases outside the gene matches. Germline CDR1 MNHEY, CDR2 SVGEGT. The CDR3 is made up of 13 amino acids.

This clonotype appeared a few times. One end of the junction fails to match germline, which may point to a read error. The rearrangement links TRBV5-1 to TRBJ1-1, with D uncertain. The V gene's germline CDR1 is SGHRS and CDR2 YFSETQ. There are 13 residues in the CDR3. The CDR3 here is CASSLAGSTEAFF. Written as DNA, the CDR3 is TGTGCCAGCAGCTTAGCCGGAAGCACTGAAGCTTTCTTT.

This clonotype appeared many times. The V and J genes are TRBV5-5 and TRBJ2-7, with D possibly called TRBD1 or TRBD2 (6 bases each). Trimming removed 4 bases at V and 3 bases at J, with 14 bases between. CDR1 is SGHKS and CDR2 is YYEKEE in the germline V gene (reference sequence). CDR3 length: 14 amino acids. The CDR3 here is CASSRGQGYYEQYF. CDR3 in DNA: TGTGCCAGCAGCCGGGGGCAGGGATACTACGAGCAGTACTTC. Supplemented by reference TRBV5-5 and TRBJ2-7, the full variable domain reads DAGVTQSPTHLIKTRGQQVTLRCSPISGHKSVSWYQQVLGQGPQFIFQYYEKEERGRGNFPDRFSARQFPNYSSELNVNALLLGDSALYLCASSRGQGYYEQYFGPGTRLTVT.

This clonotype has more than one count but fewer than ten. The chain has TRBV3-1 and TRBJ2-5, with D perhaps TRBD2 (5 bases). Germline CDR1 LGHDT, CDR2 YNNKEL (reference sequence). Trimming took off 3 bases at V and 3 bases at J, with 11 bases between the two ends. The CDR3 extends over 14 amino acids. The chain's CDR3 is CASSHGDIKETQYF. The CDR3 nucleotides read TGTGCCAGCAGCCACGGGGATATCAAAGAGACCCAGTACTTC.

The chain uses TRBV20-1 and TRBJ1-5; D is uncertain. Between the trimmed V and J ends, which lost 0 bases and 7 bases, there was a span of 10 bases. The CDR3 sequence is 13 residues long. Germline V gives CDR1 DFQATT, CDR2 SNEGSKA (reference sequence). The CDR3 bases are TGCAGTGCTAGAGATCGGACTGGGCAGCCCCAGCATTTT. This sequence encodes CSARDRTGQPQHF.

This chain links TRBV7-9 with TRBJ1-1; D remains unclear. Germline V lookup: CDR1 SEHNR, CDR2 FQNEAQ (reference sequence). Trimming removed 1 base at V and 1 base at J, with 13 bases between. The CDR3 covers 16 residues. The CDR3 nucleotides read TGTGCCAGCAGCTTAGTTGTAGCGGGAAAGAACACTGAAGCTTTCTTT. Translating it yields CASSLVVAGKNTEAFF. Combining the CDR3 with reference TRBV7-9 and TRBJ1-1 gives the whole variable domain DTGVSQNPRHKITKRGQNVTFRCDPISEHNRLYWYRQTLGQGPEFLTYFQNEAQLEKSRLLSDRFSAERPKGSFSTLEIQRTEQGDSAMYLCASSLVVAGKNTEAFFGQGTRLTVV.

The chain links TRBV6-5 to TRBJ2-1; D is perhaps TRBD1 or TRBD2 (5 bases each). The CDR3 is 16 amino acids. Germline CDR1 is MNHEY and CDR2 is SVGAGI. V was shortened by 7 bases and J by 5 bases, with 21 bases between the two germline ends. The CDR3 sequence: CASNLRSGTGHNEQFF. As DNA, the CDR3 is TGTGCCAGCAACCTCCGGTCGGGGACGGGGCACAATGAGCAGTTCTTC.

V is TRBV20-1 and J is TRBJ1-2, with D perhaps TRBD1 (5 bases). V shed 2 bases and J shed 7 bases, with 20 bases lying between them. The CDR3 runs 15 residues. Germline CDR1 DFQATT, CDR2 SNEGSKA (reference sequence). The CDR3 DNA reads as TGCAGTGCTAGAACTGCCGGGACCCTGAGGGGTGGCTACACCTTC. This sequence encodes CSARTAGTLRGGYTF.

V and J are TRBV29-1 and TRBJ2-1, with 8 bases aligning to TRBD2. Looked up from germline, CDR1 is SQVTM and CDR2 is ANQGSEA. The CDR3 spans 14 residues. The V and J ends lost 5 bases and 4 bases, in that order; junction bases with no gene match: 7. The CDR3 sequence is CSVRLAGSYNEQFF. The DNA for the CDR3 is TGCAGCGTTCGGCTAGCGGGCTCGTACAATGAGCAGTTCTTC.

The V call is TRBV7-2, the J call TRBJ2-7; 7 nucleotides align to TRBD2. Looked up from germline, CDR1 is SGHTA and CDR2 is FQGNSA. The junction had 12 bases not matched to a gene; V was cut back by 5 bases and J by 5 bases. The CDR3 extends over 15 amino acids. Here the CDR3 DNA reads TGTGCCAGCAGCAACCGGGACGGGAGGTTCGACGAGCAGTACTTC. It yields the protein CASSNRDGRFDEQYF. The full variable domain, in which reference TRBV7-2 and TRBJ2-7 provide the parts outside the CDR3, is GAGVSQSPSNKVTEKGKDVELRCDPISGHTALYWYRQSLGQGLEFLIYFQGNSAPDKSGLPSDRFSAERTGGSVSTLTIQRTQQEDSAVYLCASSNRDGRFDEQYFGPGTRLTVT.

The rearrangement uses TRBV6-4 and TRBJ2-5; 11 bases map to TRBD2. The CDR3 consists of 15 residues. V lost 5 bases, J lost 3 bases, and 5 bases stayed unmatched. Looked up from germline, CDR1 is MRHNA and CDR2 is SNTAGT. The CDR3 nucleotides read TGTGCCAGCAGTAATAGCGGGGGGGCCGAAGAGACCCAGTACTTC. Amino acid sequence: CASSNSGGAEETQYF.

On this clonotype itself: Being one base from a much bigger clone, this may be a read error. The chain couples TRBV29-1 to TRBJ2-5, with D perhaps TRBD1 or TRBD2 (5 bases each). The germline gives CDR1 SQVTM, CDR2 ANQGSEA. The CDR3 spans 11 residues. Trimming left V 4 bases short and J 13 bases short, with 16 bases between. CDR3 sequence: CSVGGGYERYF. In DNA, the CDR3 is TGCAGCGTTGGTGGGGGTTACGAGCGGTACTTC.

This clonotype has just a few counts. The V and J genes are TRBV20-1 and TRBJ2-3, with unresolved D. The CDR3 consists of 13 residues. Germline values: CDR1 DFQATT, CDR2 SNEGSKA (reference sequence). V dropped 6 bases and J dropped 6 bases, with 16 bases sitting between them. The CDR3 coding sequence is TGCAGTGCCAGGACCTCGTTTTGGGATACGCAGTATTTT. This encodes CSARTSFWDTQYF.

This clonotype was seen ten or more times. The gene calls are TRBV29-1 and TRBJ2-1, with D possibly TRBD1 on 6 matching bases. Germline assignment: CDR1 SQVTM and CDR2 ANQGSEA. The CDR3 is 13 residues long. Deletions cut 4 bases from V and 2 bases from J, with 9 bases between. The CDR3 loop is CSVVGGAYNEQFF. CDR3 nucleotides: TGCAGCGTTGTAGGGGGTGCCTACAATGAGCAGTTCTTC.

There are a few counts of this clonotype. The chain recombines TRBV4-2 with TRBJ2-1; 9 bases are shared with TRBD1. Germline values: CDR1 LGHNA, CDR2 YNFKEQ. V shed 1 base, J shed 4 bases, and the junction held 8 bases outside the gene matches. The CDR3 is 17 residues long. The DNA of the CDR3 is TGTGCCAGCAGCCAAGGGGGCGGGGACAGGGCGTACAATGAGCAGTTCTTC. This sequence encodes CASSQGGGDRAYNEQFF.

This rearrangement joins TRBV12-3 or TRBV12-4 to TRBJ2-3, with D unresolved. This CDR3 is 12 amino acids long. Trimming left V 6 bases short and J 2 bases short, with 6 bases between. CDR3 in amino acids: CASRSFTDTQYF. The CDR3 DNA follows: TGTGCCAGCAGGTCCTTCACAGATACGCAGTATTTT.